Presented here are 28 T cell receptor beta chains from one specimen sequenced in a study of blood T cell repertoires in COVID-19. Sequencing used immunoSEQ multiplex PCR; TCRdb keeps in-frame clones, though not all of them. Of about 300,000 clones in the sample, 89% are singletons; the top ten hold about 5.2%. Input material: PBMCs or T cells enriched from blood (not recorded which). The origin of the receptors is a man in his sixties who had recovered from COVID-19.

A remark on this clone: Other DNA sequences in the same sample also yield this CDR3. This chain uses TRBV2 with TRBJ1-5; 9 positions agree with TRBD1. Germline V gives CDR1 SNHLY, CDR2 FYNNEI. V was pared by 6 bases and J by 7 bases, with 7 bases of the junction left unmatched. The CDR3 has 14 residues. For the CDR3, the DNA is TGTGCCAGCAGCCCACAGGGGGCGGGACAGCCCCAGCATTTT. As protein: CASSPQGAGQPQHF.

The rearrangement links TRBV5-4 to TRBJ2-2; D is possibly TRBD2 (5 bases). CDR1 and CDR2 from the germline V gene are SGHNT and YYREEE (reference sequence). This CDR3 region has 16 residues. V shed 4 bases and J shed 0 bases, with 13 bases lying between them. CDR3 amino acids: CASSPGVAANTGELFF. CDR3 sequence (DNA): TGTGCCAGCAGCCCCGGGGTCGCCGCGAACACCGGGGAGCTGTTTTTT.

The chain carries TRBV7-9 and TRBJ2-3, with D tentatively TRBD2 (7 bases). Trimming took off 6 bases at V and 0 bases at J, with 22 bases between the two ends. CDR3 length: 18 residues. Germline V CDR1 and CDR2: SEHNR, FQNEAQ (reference sequence). The CDR3 is CASSPSEWGGLSTDTQYF. The CDR3 nucleotides read TGTGCCAGCAGTCCCTCTGAGTGGGGGGGCCTCAGCACAGATACGCAGTATTTT. The whole variable domain, remainder taken from reference TRBV7-9 and TRBJ2-3, is DTGVSQNPRHKITKRGQNVTFRCDPISEHNRLYWYRQTLGQGPEFLTYFQNEAQLEKSRLLSDRFSAERPKGSFSTLEIQRTEQGDSAMYLCASSPSEWGGLSTDTQYFGPGTRLTVL.

The chain carries TRBV3-1 (or the pseudogene TRBV3-2) and TRBJ2-1; D may be TRBD1 (6 bases). Germline V gene data show CDR1 as LGHDT and CDR2 as YNNKEL (reference sequence). The V gene lost 4 bases and the J gene lost 4 bases, with 8 bases spanning the gap. The CDR3 is 13 residues long. CDR3 sequence: CASSPGQYNEQFF. The CDR3 DNA is TGTGCCAGCAGCCCGGGACAATACAATGAGCAGTTCTTC.

The gene calls are TRBV5-4 and TRBJ2-1, with 8 bases aligning to TRBD2. CDR3 length: 18 residues. After removal of 5 bases from V and 7 bases from J, the junction contained 20 bases not matched to a gene. Germline-derived CDR1 and CDR2 are SGHNT and YYREEE (reference sequence). In DNA form, the CDR3 reads TGTGCCAGCAGTTTAAGCGGGAGTGGGGGGTTTATGGGAAATGAGCAGTTCTTC. This gives the protein CASSLSGSGGFMGNEQFF.

The rearrangement joins TRBV28 to TRBJ1-5, with 7 nucleotides matching TRBD1. The germline gives CDR1 MDHEN, CDR2 SYDVKM. Losses at the gene ends were 3 bases for V and 4 bases for J; bases not matched to a gene: 9. The CDR3 is 16 amino acids. The CDR3 region is CASSFGDRAGNQPQHF. The CDR3 region has the DNA TGTGCCAGCAGTTTCGGTGACAGGGCAGGGAATCAGCCCCAGCATTTT.

The V call is TRBV7-9, the J call TRBJ2-4; the match to TRBD2 covers 8 bases. J lost 0 bases, V lost 5 bases, and 15 bases had no gene match. There are 19 residues in the CDR3. Germline V gene lookup returns CDR1 SEHNR and CDR2 FQNEAQ (reference sequence). Written as DNA, the CDR3 is TGTGCCAGCAGCCGTACAACTAGCGGAGTGGCACTAGCCAAAAACATTCAGTACTTC. Encoded protein: CASSRTTSGVALAKNIQYF.

This clone has just a few counts. The chain combines TRBV4-1 with TRBJ1-1; D remains unclear. V was shortened by 1 base and J by 8 bases, with 5 bases between the two germline ends. CDR1 and CDR2 from the germline V gene are MGHRA and YSYEKL. The CDR3 spans 11 residues. The CDR3 loop reads CASSQGGEAFF. The CDR3 nucleotides are TGCGCCAGCAGCCAAGGAGGAGAAGCTTTCTTT.

J is TRBJ2-6 and V is TRBV5-1; a weak D match, TRBD1 (6 bases). Germline V gene data show CDR1 as SGHRS and CDR2 as YFSETQ. The V gene lost 5 bases and the J gene lost 1 base, with 7 bases spanning the gap. The CDR3 spans 14 residues. The CDR3 DNA reads as TGCGCCAGCAGGGACAGATCTGGGGCCAACGTCCTGACTTTC. The encoded protein is CASRDRSGANVLTF.

The V gene is TRBV24-1, the J gene TRBJ2-5; 9 bases agree with TRBD1. Germline values: CDR1 KGHDR, CDR2 SFDVKD. Trimming removed 4 bases from V and 0 bases from J; junction bases left unmatched: 2. CDR3 length: 15 residues. DNA for the CDR3: TGTGCCACCAGTGAATGGACAGGGGACCAAGAGACCCAGTACTTC. It translates to CATSEWTGDQETQYF.

This clone occurred a few times. The chain is built from TRBV5-1 and TRBJ1-2, with D unresolved. The germline V gene encodes CDR1 SGHRS and CDR2 YFSETQ. V was pared by 2 bases and J by 4 bases, with 18 bases between. The CDR3 has 16 residues. DNA for the CDR3: TGCGCCAGCAGCTTTTCTGCTGCCCCCAGCGGCTATGGCTACACCTTC. Its protein is CASSFSAAPSGYGYTF.

The chain couples TRBV6-5 to TRBJ2-5, with TRBD1 matching over 7 bases. After removal of 5 bases from V and 3 bases from J, the junction contained 6 bases not matched to a gene. Germline CDR1 reads MNHEY; CDR2 reads SVGAGI. This CDR3 spans 14 amino acids. CDR3 sequence (DNA): TGTGCCAGCAGTAGGGACAGTACCAAAGAGACCCAGTACTTC. Encoded protein: CASSRDSTKETQYF.

The J gene is TRBJ2-2, the V gene TRBV15, with 7 nucleotides matching TRBD1. J gave up 6 bases and V 2 bases, and 6 bases lay outside the gene matches. The germline CDR1 and CDR2 sequences are LNHNV and YYDKDF (reference sequence). The CDR3 extends over 15 amino acids. The DNA for the CDR3 is TGTGCCACCAGCAGACCCGACAGGGCGGCCGGGGAGCTGTTTTTT. Protein: CATSRPDRAAGELFF.

The J gene is TRBJ2-7, the V gene TRBV5-1, with 7 positions matching TRBD2. V lost 4 bases to trimming and J lost 2 bases; unmatched junction nucleotides: 15. Germline CDR1 and CDR2: SGHRS and YFSETQ. The CDR3 is 17 amino acids. The CDR3 region is CASSLDKRDSRPYEQYF. Here the CDR3 DNA reads TGCGCCAGCAGCCTGGACAAGCGGGACTCTCGACCCTACGAGCAGTACTTC.

V usage is TRBV2 and J usage is TRBJ2-3; 10 nucleotides line up with TRBD2. Germline values: CDR1 SNHLY, CDR2 FYNNEI. J was trimmed by 4 bases and V by 3 bases; bases with no gene match: 4. The CDR3 totals 15 residues. In nucleotides, the CDR3 is TGTGCCAGCAGTGACGCTAGCGGGAGTTCAGATACGCAGTATTTT. This encodes CASSDASGSSDTQYF. The full variable domain, completed using reference TRBV2 and TRBJ2-3, is EPEVTQTPSHQVTQMGQEVILRCVPISNHLYFYWYRQILGQKVEFLVSFYNNEISEKSEIFDDQFSVERPDGSNFTLKIRSTKLEDSAMYFCASSDASGSSDTQYFGPGTRLTVL.

The chain is built from TRBV3-1 (or the pseudogene TRBV3-2) and TRBJ2-7; D unclear. In germline, CDR1 is LGHDT, CDR2 YNNKEL (reference sequence). V shed 6 bases and J shed 7 bases, with 10 bases lying between them. CDR3 length equals 11 residues. The CDR3: CASSTGWEQYF. CDR3 nucleotide sequence: TGTGCCAGCAGTACCGGGTGGGAGCAGTACTTC.

This chain joins TRBV6-6 and TRBJ2-2, with 8 bases fitting TRBD1. The J segment lost 7 bases and the V segment lost 3 bases, leaving 7 bases of the junction unmatched. Germline CDR1 MNHNY, CDR2 SVGAGI (reference sequence). CDR3 length equals 15 residues. The CDR3 nucleotides are TGTGCCAGCAGTTATGGTCAGGGGGCGGACGGGGAGCTGTTTTTT. Amino acids: CASSYGQGADGELFF.

V and J are TRBV7-2 and TRBJ2-1; 7 bases are a match to TRBD2. V lost 5 bases and J lost 0; bases outside the gene matches: 7. The CDR3 totals 16 residues. Per the germline V gene, CDR1 is SGHTA and CDR2 is FQGNSA. The CDR3 sequence is CASSNGLAASYNEQFF. The DNA for the CDR3 is TGTGCCAGCAGCAATGGGCTAGCGGCCTCCTACAATGAGCAGTTCTTC.

The chain couples TRBV3-1 (or the pseudogene TRBV3-2) to TRBJ2-1; D gene ambiguous. V lost 1 base and J 4 bases, leaving 14 bases between the germline ends. Germline V gives CDR1 LGHDT, CDR2 YNNKEL (reference sequence). This CDR3 has 16 residues. The CDR3 nucleotides read TGTGCCAGCAGCCAAGGCGGAATAACTCAATACAATGAGCAGTTCTTC. Its translation: CASSQGGITQYNEQFF.

V is TRBV24-1 and J is TRBJ2-7; unclear D gene. The CDR3 loop spans 15 amino acids. Germline V gene data show CDR1 as KGHDR and CDR2 as SFDVKD. Trimming removed 3 bases at V and 2 bases at J, with 13 bases between. CDR3 in amino acids: CATSDTARSPYEQYF. For the CDR3, the DNA is TGTGCCACCAGTGATACCGCTAGATCCCCCTACGAGCAGTACTTC.

This clone was seen a single time. The rearrangement uses TRBV6-2 or TRBV6-3 and TRBJ2-7, with 12 bases that match TRBD2. CDR3 size: 16 residues. Germline V gene data show CDR1 as MNHEY and CDR2 as SVGEGT. J was trimmed by 4 bases and V by 5 bases; bases with no gene match: 9. CDR3: CASSPASGRALYEQYF. The DNA of the CDR3 is TGTGCCAGCAGTCCAGCTAGCGGGAGGGCCTTATACGAGCAGTACTTC.

This clone was detected only once. The chain joins TRBV19 to TRBJ1-3, with a tentative D call TRBD1 (6 bases). This CDR3 has 16 residues. V dropped 3 bases and J dropped 1 base, with 13 bases sitting between them. Per germline, CDR1 LNHDA and CDR2 SQIVND (reference sequence). The CDR3 loop is CASSMGAAGSGNTIYF. In DNA form, the CDR3 reads TGTGCCAGTAGTATGGGGGCCGCCGGATCTGGAAACACCATATATTTT. The variable domain in full, completed from reference TRBV19 and TRBJ1-3, reads DGGITQSPKYLFRKEGQNVTLSCEQNLNHDAMYWYRQDPGQGLRLIYYSQIVNDFQKGDIAEGYSVSREKKESFPLTVTSAQKNPTAFYLCASSMGAAGSGNTIYFGEGSWLTVV.

J is TRBJ1-1 and V is TRBV25-1; D perhaps matches TRBD1 (5 bases). CDR1 MGHDK and CDR2 SYGVNS come from the germline V gene. Trimming left V 1 base short and J 6 bases short, with 18 bases between. This CDR3 region has 16 residues. The CDR3: CASSESTDPRQPEAFF. As DNA, the CDR3 is TGTGCCAGCAGTGAATCCACCGACCCCCGACAGCCTGAAGCTTTCTTT.

The chain recombines TRBV7-3 with TRBJ2-1, with 7 positions matching TRBD2. Per the germline V gene, CDR1 is SGHTA and CDR2 is FQGTGA. Trimming at V came to 5 bases and at J to 3 bases, leaving 7 bases not matched to a gene. CDR3 size: 15 residues. The CDR3: CASSNDGGSYNEQFF. For the CDR3, the DNA is TGTGCCAGCAGCAACGATGGCGGGAGCTACAATGAGCAGTTCTTC.

The chain has TRBV19 and TRBJ1-5; 8 nucleotides match TRBD1. In germline, CDR1 is LNHDA, CDR2 SQIVND (reference sequence). The CDR3 length is 14 residues. V shed 7 bases, J shed 2 bases, and the junction held 4 bases outside the gene matches. The CDR3, as DNA: TGTGCCAGTAAGACAGGGGTGCGCAATCAGCCCCAGCATTTT. Its translation is CASKTGVRNQPQHF.

This chain links TRBV29-1 with TRBJ1-1; TRBD1 matches at 10 bases. The V and J ends lost 5 bases and 4 bases, in that order; junction bases with no gene match: 1. The V gene's germline CDR1 is SQVTM and CDR2 ANQGSEA. The CDR3 runs 12 residues. CDR3 residues: CSVRTGGTEAFF. CDR3 bases: TGCAGCGTTAGGACAGGGGGCACTGAAGCTTTCTTT.

V and J are TRBV6-2 or TRBV6-3 and TRBJ2-7; D is uncertain. The germline gives CDR1 MNHEY, CDR2 SVGEGT. Trimming cost V 2 bases and J 3 bases, with 11 bases left between them. The length of the CDR3 is 14 residues. The CDR3, as DNA: TGTGCCAGCAGTTACCTTGTCACTAACTACGAGCAGTACTTC. Translated, it gives CASSYLVTNYEQYF.

This clone was seen only a few times. V and J are TRBV6-5 and TRBJ1-5, with TRBD1 identical over 7 bases. Trimming cost V 5 bases and J 4 bases; bases outside gene matches: 5. The germline V gene has CDR1 MNHEY and CDR2 SVGAGI. The CDR3 covers 14 residues. CDR3 nucleotides: TGTGCCAGCAGTACAGCGACAGGGAATCAGCCCCAGCATTTT. It yields the protein CASSTATGNQPQHF.